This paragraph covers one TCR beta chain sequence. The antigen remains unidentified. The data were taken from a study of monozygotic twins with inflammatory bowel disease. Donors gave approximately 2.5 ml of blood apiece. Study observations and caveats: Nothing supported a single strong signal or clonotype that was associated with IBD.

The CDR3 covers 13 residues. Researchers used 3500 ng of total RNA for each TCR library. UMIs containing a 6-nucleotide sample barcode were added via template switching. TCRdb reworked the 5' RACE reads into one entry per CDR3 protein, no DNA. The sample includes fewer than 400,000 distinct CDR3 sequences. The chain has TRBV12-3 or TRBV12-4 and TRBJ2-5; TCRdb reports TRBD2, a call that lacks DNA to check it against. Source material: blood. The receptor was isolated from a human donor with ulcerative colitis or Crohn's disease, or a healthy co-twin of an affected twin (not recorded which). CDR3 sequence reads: CASRRGGRETQYF.